The source of this T cell receptor (beta chain) is a study of cytomegalovirus exposure and HLA in healthy donors. Whole-study findings and limits: Overall, approximately 150 TCR beta chains were annotated as cytomegalovirus-associated. Earlier results showed most TCR beta V segments being productive about 87% or about 30% of the time.

PCR used 60 Vbeta primers and 13 Jbeta primers. Repertoires were generated with immunoSEQ multiplex PCR, while TCRdb's copy carries only in-frame clones and drops some. Of around 88,000 clones in the sample, about 78% were seen once. Note on this clone: The target antigen is unknown.

J was trimmed by 7 bases and V by 1 base; bases with no gene match: 10. CDR3 length: 16 amino acids. Germline loops: CDR1 SGHDN, CDR2 FVKESK. The chain carries TRBV14 and TRBJ2-1, with TRBD2 matching over 7 bases. The receptor's source is a middle-aged woman in good health and CMV-seropositive. The sequenced sample consisted of PBMCs. The CDR3 reads CASSQGRWGRDNEQFF. The DNA for the CDR3 is TGTGCCAGCAGCCAAGGAAGGTGGGGGAGGGATAATGAGCAGTTCTTC.